This entry lists 10 T cell receptor beta chains sequenced from one sample in a study of CD8 T cells in Susac syndrome. With random hexamers, reverse transcription was performed on about 0.5 to 1 ug of RNA. One entry per CDR3 protein results from TCRdb running MiXCR on the immunoSEQ multiplex PCR reads. The table includes some 50,000 distinct CDR3 sequences, just under 95% detected once. Sample: CD8+ T cells from PBMCs. Source of these receptors: a human donor with Susac syndrome.

This clonotype was seen once. The rearrangement uses TRBV29-1 and TRBJ2-1, with TRBD2 identical over 12 bases. CDR1 is SQVTM and CDR2 is ANQGSEA in the germline V gene. The CDR3 contains 16 residues. V dropped 3 bases and J dropped 7; count of bases not matched to a gene: 10. The CDR3 loop reads CSVEGILAGGRNEQFF. The CDR3 coding sequence is TGCAGCGTTGAGGGGATTCTAGCGGGGGGGAGGAATGAGCAGTTCTTC.

CDR3: CASSLGAGGYEQYF. The CDR3 DNA is TGTGCCAGCAGCTTAGGGGCAGGGGGGTACGAGCAGTACTTC. This chain links TRBV7-2 with TRBJ2-7, with D perhaps TRBD1 (7 bases). V was clipped by 1 base and J by 4 bases, with 11 bases between them. The CDR3 is 14 amino acids. CDR1 is SGHTA and CDR2 is FQGNSA in the germline V gene.

J is TRBJ2-7 and V is TRBV5-1, with a possible D match to TRBD1 (6 bases). The CDR3 has 16 amino acids. CDR1 and CDR2 (germline): SGHRS, YFSETQ. Trimming removed 0 bases from V and 1 base from J, with 14 bases in between. The CDR3 region has the DNA TGCGCCAGCAGCTTGGATTGGCACGGGACATCCTACGAGCAGTACTTC. Translating gives CASSLDWHGTSYEQYF.

The chain couples TRBV5-6 to TRBJ2-7; 8 nucleotides line up with TRBD1. Germline V gives CDR1 SGHDT, CDR2 YYEEEE. The J segment lost 1 base and the V segment lost 5 bases, leaving 2 bases of the junction unmatched. There are 13 residues in the CDR3. The CDR3 bases are TGTGCCAGCAGAACAGGGGGGTCCTACGAGCAGTACTTC. Its translation is CASRTGGSYEQYF. Together with reference TRBV5-6 and TRBJ2-7, the CDR3 gives the full variable domain: DAGVTQSPTHLIKTRGQQVTLRCSPKSGHDTVSWYQQALGQGPQFIFQYYEEEERQRGNFPDRFSGHQFPNYSSELNVNALLLGDSALYLCASRTGGSYEQYFGPGTRLTVT.

The genes are TRBV7-9 and TRBJ2-1, with D unclear. The V gene lost 5 bases and the J gene lost 3 bases, with 14 bases spanning the gap. The germline gives CDR1 SEHNR, CDR2 FQNEAQ (reference sequence). CDR3 length: 15 amino acids. CDR3 sequence: CASSTTSSNYNEQFF. CDR3 coding DNA: TGTGCCAGCAGCACCACCTCCTCCAACTACAATGAGCAGTTCTTC.

This clonotype was detected only once. CDR3 nucleotide sequence: TGTGCCAGCAGCCCAGAAACCTCCTACGAGCAGTACTTC. Protein sequence: CASSPETSYEQYF. The chain has TRBV12-3 or TRBV12-4 and TRBJ2-7; D is unresolved. The CDR3 has 13 residues. Trimming shortened V by 6 bases and J by 0 bases, and 9 bases separated the two germline ends.

The chain has TRBV7-2 and TRBJ2-1; TRBD2 aligns across 8 bases. The J segment lost 0 bases and the V segment lost 3 bases, leaving 13 bases of the junction unmatched. The CDR3 contains 19 residues. Germline lookup yields CDR1 SGHTA and CDR2 FQGNSA. In nucleotides, the CDR3 is TGTGCCAGCAGCTTTCCCCTTGGCCCGGGGGGGGACTCCTACAATGAGCAGTTCTTC. It is translated as CASSFPLGPGGDSYNEQFF.

This chain uses TRBV25-1 with TRBJ1-2; D unclear. The CDR3 is 12 amino acids. CDR1 is MGHDK and CDR2 is SYGVNS in the germline V gene. The V gene lost 3 bases and the J gene lost 7 bases, with 9 bases spanning the gap. This chain's CDR3 is CASSDKGAGYTF. DNA of the CDR3: TGTGCCAGCAGTGACAAAGGAGCTGGCTACACCTTC.

The J gene is TRBJ1-1, the V gene TRBV18, with a possible D match to TRBD1 (5 bases). Germline lookup yields CDR1 KGHSH and CDR2 LQKENI. The CDR3 contains 15 residues. Deletions cut 6 bases from V and 2 bases from J, with 16 bases between. CDR3 DNA sequence: TGTGCCAGCTCTCCCAGGGAGGACAAAAACACTGAAGCTTTCTTT. Its protein product is CASSPREDKNTEAFF.

CDR3 residues: CAWAGASKGYTF. In nucleotides, the CDR3 is TGTGCCTGGGCAGGGGCCTCTAAGGGCTACACCTTC. This chain joins TRBV30 and TRBJ1-2, with D possibly being TRBD1 (6 bases). This CDR3 is built from 12 residues. Germline values: CDR1 GTSNPN, CDR2 SVGIG (reference sequence). The V end lost 5 bases, the J end lost 8 bases, and 15 bases lay between the germline ends.